This T cell receptor beta chain derives from a study of molecular identifiers for immune sequencing clone quantification. Study results and limitations: For highly expanded clones, sizes could be underestimated when identical TCR molecules share a barcode. Effector cells had over 98% of their molecules in clones above 20 RNA copies, while naive cells had under 1%.

TCRdb independently ran MiXCR on the PCR reads; one entry per CDR3 protein. Of hundreds of thousands of distinct CDR3 sequences listed, 20% to 25% are singletons. Construction of naive CD8 libraries employed about 19,000 to 1,000,000 sorted cells together with 10%, 30% or 50% RNA. The authors sorted naive CD8 T cells as CD8+CD4-CCR7+CD45RA+. Deletions cut 1 base from V and 3 bases from J, with 4 bases between. From germline, CDR1 is SQVTM and CDR2 ANQGSEA. CDR3 length: 11 residues. There are many counts of this clonotype. Its cognate antigen is unknown. The sequenced sample was naive CD8+ T cells from blood, with Jurkat cell RNA spiked in. Indicated subset: FACS-sorted CD8+CD4-CCR7+CD45RA+ naive T cells. The J gene is TRBJ2-7, the V gene TRBV29-1; no clear D. The clonotype comes from a human donor in good health. Some libraries in this study had Jurkat cell RNA spiked in. As DNA, the CDR3 is TGCAGCGTTGAAGTCCGCTACGAGCAGTACTTC. Translating it yields CSVEVRYEQYF.